The clone carrying this TCR beta chain was detected a few times. What it recognizes is unknown. This sample was taken from a study of human T cells and chemical hapten exposure. General study findings and limits: TCRs exceeding a frequency of 1 in 1000 stayed unchanged under DPC sensitization.

Time point in this sample: pre-sensitization, week 0. Described treatment: therapeutic diphenylcyclopropenone sensitization with weekly scalp DPC. Every donor had alopecia and was 18 to 70 years old; all were suitable for DPC. Researchers extracted total RNA from unfractionated whole blood. Using its own MiXCR run on the RACE reads, TCRdb lists one record per CDR3 protein. Among 99,000 or so distinct CDR3 sequences listed, 10% to 13% were seen once. The input for sequencing was whole blood, taken in connection with sensitization to the hapten diphenylcyclopropenone (DPC). This clonotype was obtained from a woman aged 60 to 75 with alopecia areata. Some clones in this sample may be carry-over from other donors' samples.

The CDR3 region is CASSFGQGTDTQYF. The CDR3 region has the DNA TGTGCCAGCAGCTTCGGACAGGGGACAGATACGCAGTATTTT. V gene TRBV7-2 combines with J gene TRBJ2-3; 9 bases agree with TRBD1. Germline lookup yields CDR1 SGHTA and CDR2 FQGNSA. Unmatched junction bases numbered 1, after V lost 3 bases and J lost 3 bases. The CDR3 covers 14 residues.